This T cell receptor (beta chain) was captured in a study of T cell changes during pregnancy in multiple sclerosis. Assay: immunoSEQ multiplex PCR; the TCRdb copy retains only in-frame clones and omits some. The data hold 75,000 to 100,000 clones, with around 90% observed a single time. Here the sequenced sample was peripheral blood, taken after pregnancy. The TCR originated in a female donor in good health, enrolled as a control in a pregnancy study.

CDR3 amino acids: CASSQGLGGTDTQYF. In DNA, the CDR3 is TGTGCCAGCAGCCAAGGACTAGGTGGCACAGATACGCAGTATTTT. The chain carries TRBV4-2 and TRBJ2-3, with D possibly being TRBD2 (6 bases). The ends were cut back, 1 base at V and 1 base at J, with 9 bases in the middle. The germline V gene encodes CDR1 LGHNA and CDR2 YNFKEQ. This CDR3 is built from 15 residues.